This TCR beta chain originates from a study of technical replicates of blood from a handful of donors. Measured with immunoSEQ multiplex PCR; TCRdb has only the in-frame clones, and not every one. The sample records 45,000 to 55,000 clones, around 94% being singletons. Germline V CDR1 and CDR2: MDHEN, SYDVKM. The CDR3 totals 16 residues. The V and J ends lost 6 bases and 8 bases, in that order; junction bases with no gene match: 15. The TCR comes from a human donor in good health. The sample taken for sequencing was T cells isolated from PBMCs. The J gene is TRBJ1-2, the V gene TRBV28; TRBD1 agrees at 10 bases. The CDR3 spells CASSRDRGRFVVGYTF. CDR3 sequence (DNA): TGTGCCAGCAGCCGTGACAGGGGGCGCTTCGTGGTCGGCTACACCTTC.